Listed here are 21 T cell receptor beta chains from one sample, sequenced in a study of PD-L1 blockade in urothelial cancer. Generated by immunoSEQ multiplex PCR, the TCRdb table keeps only in-frame clones and is missing some. The sample has 95,000 to 100,000 clones; around 90% are singletons. As for time point: pretreatment peripheral blood. The input for sequencing was PBMCs, taken around atezolizumab (anti-PD-L1) treatment. These TCRs come from a man aged 60 to 75 with urothelial cancer.

The rearrangement joins TRBV28 to TRBJ1-2; TRBD1 aligns across 9 bases. The CDR3 has 14 residues. Trimming took 10 bases from V and 8 from J; bases not matched to a gene: 14. Germline loops: CDR1 MDHEN, CDR2 SYDVKM. The CDR3 spells CATRSPRQGVGYTF. The CDR3 DNA sequence: TGTGCCACCAGATCTCCCAGACAGGGGGTAGGCTACACCTTC.

CDR3 DNA sequence: TGTGCCACCTGGGATAGCGGGAGTGGTCTAGAGACCCAGTACTTC. This gives the protein CATWDSGSGLETQYF. The V gene is TRBV10-3, the J gene TRBJ2-5, with TRBD2 matching 9 bases. Trimming cost V 10 bases and J 4 bases; bases outside gene matches: 13. Per germline, CDR1 ENHRY and CDR2 SYGVKD. The CDR3 is made up of 15 amino acids.

In DNA, the CDR3 is TGTGCCAGCAGCTTGGCGGTCGGCGGGGGGGCTGGCCCTCAAGAGACCCAGTACTTC. The encoded protein is CASSLAVGGGAGPQETQYF. The chain uses TRBV5-6 and TRBJ2-5; 9 bases are a match to TRBD2. Germline CDR1 SGHDT, CDR2 YYEEEE. The CDR3 sequence is 19 residues long. With 0 bases clipped from V and 2 bases from J, the junction kept 14 bases outside the gene matches.

J is TRBJ2-2 and V is TRBV19, with TRBD2 matching 8 bases. V was pared by 6 bases and J by 5 bases, with 8 bases of the junction left unmatched. Germline V lookup: CDR1 LNHDA, CDR2 SQIVND (reference sequence). CDR3 length equals 15 residues. The CDR3 loop is CASSNRGGLTGELFF. For the CDR3, the DNA is TGTGCCAGTAGCAACCGGGGGGGCCTTACCGGGGAGCTGTTTTTT.

The chain uses TRBV7-3 and TRBJ2-3; D perhaps matches TRBD2 (5 bases). The CDR3 length is 14 residues. Germline values: CDR1 SGHTA, CDR2 FQGTGA. V lost 5 bases and J lost 2, with 11 bases in between. The CDR3 DNA reads as TGTGCCAGCAGCCCCGGGGAGAACACAGATACGCAGTATTTT. The encoded protein is CASSPGENTDTQYF. The whole variable domain, filled in from reference TRBV7-3 and TRBJ2-3, reads GAGVSQTPSNKVTEKGKYVELRCDPISGHTALYWYRQSLGQGPEFLIYFQGTGAADDSGLPNDRFFAVRPEGSVSTLKIQRTERGDSAVYLCASSPGENTDTQYFGPGTRLTVL.

This rearrangement joins TRBV7-9 to TRBJ2-3, with a weak D call TRBD2 (7 bases). In germline, CDR1 is SEHNR, CDR2 FQNEAQ (reference sequence). The CDR3 sequence is 16 residues long. Deletions cut 2 bases from V and 5 bases from J, with 17 bases between. The CDR3, as DNA: TGTGCCAGCAGCTTACTTACCGGGGGGCAGGTAGATACGCAGTATTTT. Encoded protein: CASSLLTGGQVDTQYF.

CDR3 nucleotide sequence: TGTGCCAGTAGTATAGACCCTAGCCGGACAGGGGGAAACACAGATACGCAGTATTTT. Protein: CASSIDPSRTGGNTDTQYF. The chain is built from TRBV19 and TRBJ2-3; 10 positions match TRBD1. The trim removed 0 bases at V and 2 bases at J, leaving 11 bases unmatched. The CDR3 runs 19 residues. From germline, CDR1 is LNHDA and CDR2 SQIVND (reference sequence). The full variable domain, with the rest looked up from reference TRBV19 and TRBJ2-3, is DGGITQSPKYLFRKEGQNVTLSCEQNLNHDAMYWYRQDPGQGLRLIYYSQIVNDFQKGDIAEGYSVSREKKESFPLTVTSAQKNPTAFYLCASSIDPSRTGGNTDTQYFGPGTRLTVL.

The chain uses TRBV27 and TRBJ2-7, with 9 bases that match TRBD2. CDR3 length: 15 amino acids. Germline V gene data show CDR1 as MNHEY and CDR2 as SMNVEV (reference sequence). V dropped 6 bases and J dropped 6; count of bases not matched to a gene: 12. CDR3 residues: CASRAIAGAAGEQYF. DNA of the CDR3: TGTGCCAGCAGGGCCATAGCGGGGGCTGCGGGCGAGCAGTACTTC.

The CDR3 region is CASSPPPLLYNEQFF. The CDR3 coding sequence is TGTGCCAGCAGCCCCCCCCCTCTCCTCTACAATGAGCAGTTCTTC. V and J are TRBV9 and TRBJ2-1; unclear D gene. The CDR3 runs to 15 residues. With 4 bases removed from V and 3 bases from J, the gap between germline ends came to 14 bases. Germline CDR1 SGDLS, CDR2 YYNGEE. The full variable domain, in which reference TRBV9 and TRBJ2-1 provide the parts outside the CDR3, is DSGVTQTPKHLITATGQRVTLRCSPRSGDLSVYWYQQSLDQGLQFLIQYYNGEERAKGNILERFSAQQFPDLHSELNLSSLELGDSALYFCASSPPPLLYNEQFFGPGTRLTVL.

The rearrangement joins TRBV4-3 to TRBJ2-7; D might be TRBD2 (7 bases). There are 15 residues in the CDR3. Germline V gene lookup returns CDR1 LGHNA and CDR2 YSLEER. Trimming cost V 4 bases and J 2 bases, with 15 bases left between them. The CDR3 coding sequence is TGCGCCAGCAGCCCAGGGGAGGGATGGGCCTACGAGCAGTACTTC. It codes for CASSPGEGWAYEQYF.

The genes are TRBV6-5 and TRBJ2-1; D is unresolved. The germline V gene has CDR1 MNHEY and CDR2 SVGAGI. This CDR3 is 11 amino acids long. The germline V and J ends were trimmed by 7 bases and 6 bases, with 7 bases remaining between them. The DNA for the CDR3 is TGTGCCAGCACCGCCGGCAATGAGCAGTTCTTC. This encodes CASTAGNEQFF.

The CDR3 loop is CASGGQGAKGHTGELFF. Written as DNA, the CDR3 is TGCGCCAGCGGAGGACAGGGTGCAAAGGGTCACACCGGGGAGCTGTTTTTT. The V call is TRBV5-1, the J call TRBJ2-2, with 8 bases fitting TRBD1. CDR1 is SGHRS and CDR2 is YFSETQ in the germline V gene. This CDR3 has 17 residues. Trimming removed 7 bases from V and 3 bases from J; junction bases left unmatched: 14.

The rearrangement joins TRBV6-5 to TRBJ1-5; weak D call: TRBD1 (6 bases). The CDR3 runs 14 residues. Germline CDR1 reads MNHEY; CDR2 reads SVGAGI. V shed 6 bases and J shed 2 bases, with 11 bases lying between them. The CDR3 loop is CASRLRTGNQPQHF. In DNA, the CDR3 is TGTGCCAGCAGGCTTCGGACAGGCAATCAGCCCCAGCATTTT.

CDR3 DNA sequence: TGCAGCGTTGAAGATCGCCGGGTTCAAGAGACCCAGTACTTC. Protein: CSVEDRRVQETQYF. The chain has TRBV29-1 and TRBJ2-5; no clear D gene. Germline V gives CDR1 SQVTM, CDR2 ANQGSEA. Trimming removed 0 bases from V and 2 bases from J, with 10 bases in between. This CDR3 spans 14 amino acids.

This clone is medium-sized in the sample. The rearrangement uses TRBV9 and TRBJ2-5; 9 nucleotides match TRBD2. V lost 4 bases and J lost 5; bases outside the gene matches: 6. Germline V CDR1 and CDR2: SGDLS, YYNGEE. The length of the CDR3 is 14 residues. The CDR3 here is CASSSLAGGETQYF. In DNA form, the CDR3 reads TGTGCCAGCAGCTCACTAGCGGGCGGCGAGACCCAGTACTTC.

The rearrangement uses TRBV18 and TRBJ1-1; D is possibly TRBD1 (6 bases). Trimming pared 3 bases from V and 1 base from J, leaving 12 bases between. The germline V gene encodes CDR1 KGHSH and CDR2 LQKENI. This CDR3 region has 15 residues. CDR3 protein: CASSPRTAQNTEAFF. The CDR3 nucleotides are TGTGCCAGCTCACCGAGGACAGCCCAGAACACTGAAGCTTTCTTT.

The chain employs TRBV27 and TRBJ2-7; 11 positions agree with TRBD2. There are 15 residues in the CDR3. V dropped 3 bases and J dropped 2; count of bases not matched to a gene: 3. Germline V gene data show CDR1 as MNHEY and CDR2 as SMNVEV (reference sequence). This chain's CDR3 is CASSFVAGGPYEQYF. The CDR3, as DNA: TGTGCCAGCAGTTTCGTAGCGGGAGGGCCCTACGAGCAGTACTTC.

The V and J genes are TRBV6-5 and TRBJ1-2; D is possibly TRBD1 (5 bases). V shed 2 bases and J shed 4 bases, with 11 bases lying between them. The CDR3 has 14 amino acids. Per the germline V gene, CDR1 is MNHEY and CDR2 is SVGAGI. In DNA form, the CDR3 reads TGTGCCAGCAGTTACCTCCCCCAGGGCTATGGCTACACCTTC. Its translation is CASSYLPQGYGYTF.

V and J are TRBV7-9 and TRBJ2-7; 12 positions match TRBD2. Germline values: CDR1 SEHNR, CDR2 FQNEAQ (reference sequence). This CDR3 is 14 amino acids long. With V trimmed by 5 bases and J by 2 bases, 1 base remained unmatched. DNA of the CDR3: TGTGCCAGCAGCCGGACTAGCGGGGCCTACGAGCAGTACTTC. It yields the protein CASSRTSGAYEQYF.

The chain recombines TRBV27 with TRBJ2-7; a weak D match, TRBD1 (5 bases). Between the trimmed V and J ends, which lost 2 bases and 0 bases, there was a span of 11 bases. CDR1 and CDR2 (germline): MNHEY, SMNVEV (reference sequence). The CDR3 runs 15 residues. The CDR3 sequence: CASSLSPGSSYEQYF. The CDR3 bases are TGTGCCAGCAGTTTAAGCCCAGGGTCCTCCTACGAGCAGTACTTC.

V is TRBV19 and J is TRBJ2-7; D is possibly TRBD1 (6 bases). Germline values: CDR1 LNHDA, CDR2 SQIVND (reference sequence). Trimming left V 4 bases short and J 6 bases short, with 13 bases between. This CDR3 contains 13 residues. The CDR3 nucleotides are TGTGCCAGTAGTAATCCAGGGGTAGGCGAGCAGTACTTC. Encoded protein: CASSNPGVGEQYF.